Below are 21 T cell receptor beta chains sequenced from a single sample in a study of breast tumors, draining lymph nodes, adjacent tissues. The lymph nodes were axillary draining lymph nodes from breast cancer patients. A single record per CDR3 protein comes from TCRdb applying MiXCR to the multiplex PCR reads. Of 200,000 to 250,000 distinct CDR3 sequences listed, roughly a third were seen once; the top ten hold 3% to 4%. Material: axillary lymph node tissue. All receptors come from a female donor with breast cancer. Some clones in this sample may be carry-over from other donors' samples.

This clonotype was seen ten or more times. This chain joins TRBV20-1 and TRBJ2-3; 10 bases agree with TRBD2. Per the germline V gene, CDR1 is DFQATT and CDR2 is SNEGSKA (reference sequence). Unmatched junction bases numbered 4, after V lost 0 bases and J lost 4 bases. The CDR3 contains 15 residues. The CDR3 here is CSARDLAGDPDTQYF. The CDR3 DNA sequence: TGCAGTGCTAGAGATCTAGCGGGAGATCCAGATACGCAGTATTTT.

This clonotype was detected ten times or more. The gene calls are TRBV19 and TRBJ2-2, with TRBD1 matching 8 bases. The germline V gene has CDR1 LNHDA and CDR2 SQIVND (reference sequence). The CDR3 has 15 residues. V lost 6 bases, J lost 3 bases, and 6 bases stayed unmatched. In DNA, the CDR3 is TGTGCCAGTAGCATGCGGACAGGGCACACCGGGGAGCTGTTTTTT. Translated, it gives CASSMRTGHTGELFF.

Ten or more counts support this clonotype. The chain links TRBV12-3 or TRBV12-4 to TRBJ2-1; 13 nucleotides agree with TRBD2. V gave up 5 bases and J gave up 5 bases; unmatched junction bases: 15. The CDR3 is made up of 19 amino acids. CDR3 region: CASSGTRTSGRVGNNEQFF. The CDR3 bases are TGTGCCAGCAGTGGGACGCGAACTAGCGGGAGGGTGGGGAACAATGAGCAGTTCTTC.

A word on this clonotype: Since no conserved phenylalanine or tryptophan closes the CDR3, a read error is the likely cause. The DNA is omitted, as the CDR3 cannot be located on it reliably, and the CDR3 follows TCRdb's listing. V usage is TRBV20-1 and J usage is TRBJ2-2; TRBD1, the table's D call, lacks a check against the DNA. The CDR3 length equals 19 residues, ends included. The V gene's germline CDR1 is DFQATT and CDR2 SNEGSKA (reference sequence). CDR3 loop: CSARPAGHGPVGDTGELMS.

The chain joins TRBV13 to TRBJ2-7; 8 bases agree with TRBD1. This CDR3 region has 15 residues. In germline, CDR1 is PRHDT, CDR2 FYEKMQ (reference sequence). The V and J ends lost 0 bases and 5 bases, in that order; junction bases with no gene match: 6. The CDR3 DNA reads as TGTGCCAGCAGCTTAGGGAGGGACAGGCAAGACGAGCAGTACTTC. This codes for CASSLGRDRQDEQYF.

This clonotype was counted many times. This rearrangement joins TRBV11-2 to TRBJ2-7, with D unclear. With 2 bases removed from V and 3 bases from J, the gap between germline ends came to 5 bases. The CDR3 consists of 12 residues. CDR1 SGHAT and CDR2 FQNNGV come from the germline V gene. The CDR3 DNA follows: TGTGCCAGCAGCTTAAGCATCTACGAGCAGTACTTC. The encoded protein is CASSLSIYEQYF.

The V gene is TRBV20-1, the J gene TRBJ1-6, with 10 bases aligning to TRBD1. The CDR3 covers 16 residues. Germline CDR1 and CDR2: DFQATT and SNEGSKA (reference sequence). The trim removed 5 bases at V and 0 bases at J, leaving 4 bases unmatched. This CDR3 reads CSAETGGSSYNSPLHF. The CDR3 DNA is TGCAGTGCTGAGACAGGGGGCAGCTCCTATAATTCACCCCTCCACTTT.

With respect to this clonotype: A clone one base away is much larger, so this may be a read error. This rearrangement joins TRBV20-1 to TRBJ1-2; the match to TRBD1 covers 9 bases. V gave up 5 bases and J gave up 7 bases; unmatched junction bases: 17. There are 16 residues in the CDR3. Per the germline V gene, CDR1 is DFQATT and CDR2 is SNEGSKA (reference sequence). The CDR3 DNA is TGCAGTGCTCCCTGGACAGGGGATGCTGCTTGGCGTGGCTACACCTTC. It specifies CSAPWTGDAAWRGYTF.

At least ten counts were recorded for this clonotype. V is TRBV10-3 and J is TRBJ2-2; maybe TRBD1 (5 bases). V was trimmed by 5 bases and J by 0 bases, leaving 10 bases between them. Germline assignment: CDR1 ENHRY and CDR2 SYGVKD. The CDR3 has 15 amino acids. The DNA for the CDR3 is TGTGCCATCAGTCCAGGGAATCCGAACACCGGGGAGCTGTTTTTT. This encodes CAISPGNPNTGELFF.

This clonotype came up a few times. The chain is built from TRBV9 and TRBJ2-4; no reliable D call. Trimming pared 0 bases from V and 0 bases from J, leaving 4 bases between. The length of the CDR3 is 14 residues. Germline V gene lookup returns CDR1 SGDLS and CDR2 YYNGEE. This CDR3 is CASSVDSAKNIQYF. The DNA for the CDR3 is TGTGCCAGCAGCGTAGACTCAGCCAAAAACATTCAGTACTTC. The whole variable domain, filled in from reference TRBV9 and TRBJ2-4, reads DSGVTQTPKHLITATGQRVTLRCSPRSGDLSVYWYQQSLDQGLQFLIQYYNGEERAKGNILERFSAQQFPDLHSELNLSSLELGDSALYFCASSVDSAKNIQYFGAGTRLSVL.

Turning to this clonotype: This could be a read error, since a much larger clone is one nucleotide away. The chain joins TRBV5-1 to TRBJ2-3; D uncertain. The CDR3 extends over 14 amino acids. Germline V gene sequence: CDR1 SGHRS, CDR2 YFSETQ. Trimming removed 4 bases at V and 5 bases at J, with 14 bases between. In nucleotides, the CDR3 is TGCGCCAGCAGCCAGGCCCTTAGTGTAGATACGCAGTATTTT. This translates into CASSQALSVDTQYF.

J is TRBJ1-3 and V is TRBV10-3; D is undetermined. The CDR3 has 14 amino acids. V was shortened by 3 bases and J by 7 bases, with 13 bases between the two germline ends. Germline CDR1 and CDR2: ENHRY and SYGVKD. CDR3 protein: CAISDIPPRNTIYF. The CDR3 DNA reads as TGTGCCATCAGTGATATTCCCCCACGGAACACCATATATTTT.

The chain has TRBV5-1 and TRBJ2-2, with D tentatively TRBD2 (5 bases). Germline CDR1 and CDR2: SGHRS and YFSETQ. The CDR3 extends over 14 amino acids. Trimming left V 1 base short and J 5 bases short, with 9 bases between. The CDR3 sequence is CASSLIGVTGELFF. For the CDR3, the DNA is TGCGCCAGCAGCTTGATCGGGGTTACCGGGGAGCTGTTTTTT.

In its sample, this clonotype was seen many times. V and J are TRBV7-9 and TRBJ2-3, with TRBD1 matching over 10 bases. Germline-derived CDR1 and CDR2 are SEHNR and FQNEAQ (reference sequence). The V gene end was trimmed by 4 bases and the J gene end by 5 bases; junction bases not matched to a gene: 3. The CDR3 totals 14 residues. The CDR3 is CASSSGQGRDTQYF. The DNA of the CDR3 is TGTGCCAGCAGCTCGGGACAGGGGAGAGATACGCAGTATTTT.

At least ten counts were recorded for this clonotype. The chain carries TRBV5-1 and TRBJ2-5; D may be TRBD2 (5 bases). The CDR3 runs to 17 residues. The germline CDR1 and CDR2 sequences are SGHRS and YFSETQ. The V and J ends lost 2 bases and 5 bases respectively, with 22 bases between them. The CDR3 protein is CASSFTPHGSAVETQYF. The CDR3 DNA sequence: TGCGCCAGCAGCTTCACACCGCATGGGAGCGCCGTGGAGACCCAGTACTTC.

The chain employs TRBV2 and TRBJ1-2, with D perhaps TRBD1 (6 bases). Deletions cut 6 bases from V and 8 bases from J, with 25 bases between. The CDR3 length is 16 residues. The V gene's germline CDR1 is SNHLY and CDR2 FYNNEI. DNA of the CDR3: TGTGCCAGCAGGTGGGGGGGGGGCGCACTTACCTACGGCTACACCTTC. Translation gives CASRWGGGALTYGYTF.

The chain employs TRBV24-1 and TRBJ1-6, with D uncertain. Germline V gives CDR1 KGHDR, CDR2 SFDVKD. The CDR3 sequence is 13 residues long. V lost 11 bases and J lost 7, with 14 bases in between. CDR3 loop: CASRHKVNSPLHF. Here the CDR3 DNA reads TGTGCCAGCAGACACAAGGTAAATTCACCCCTCCACTTT.

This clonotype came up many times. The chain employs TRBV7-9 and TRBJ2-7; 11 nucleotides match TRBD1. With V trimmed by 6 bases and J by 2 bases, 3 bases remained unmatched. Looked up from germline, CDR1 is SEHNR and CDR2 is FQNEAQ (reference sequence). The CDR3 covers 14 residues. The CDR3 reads CASRWTGGPYEQYF. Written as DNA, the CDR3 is TGTGCCAGCAGATGGACAGGGGGCCCCTACGAGCAGTACTTC.

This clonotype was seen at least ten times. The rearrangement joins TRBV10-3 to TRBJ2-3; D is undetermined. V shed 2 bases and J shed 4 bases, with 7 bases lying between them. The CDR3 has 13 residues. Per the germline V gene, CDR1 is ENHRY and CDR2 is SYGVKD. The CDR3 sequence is CAISEIIADTQYF. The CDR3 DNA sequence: TGTGCCATCAGTGAGATTATCGCAGATACGCAGTATTTT.

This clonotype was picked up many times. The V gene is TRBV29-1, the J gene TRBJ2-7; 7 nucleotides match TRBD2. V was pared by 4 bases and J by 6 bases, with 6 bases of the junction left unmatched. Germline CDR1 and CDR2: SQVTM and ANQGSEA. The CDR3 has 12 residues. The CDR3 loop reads CSVGRAGVEQYF. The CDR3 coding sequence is TGCAGCGTTGGTAGGGCGGGAGTCGAGCAGTACTTC.

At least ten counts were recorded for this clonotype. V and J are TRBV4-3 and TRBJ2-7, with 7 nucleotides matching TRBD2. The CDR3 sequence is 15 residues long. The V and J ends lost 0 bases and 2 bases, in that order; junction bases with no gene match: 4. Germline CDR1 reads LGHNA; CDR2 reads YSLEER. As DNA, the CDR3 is TGCGCCAGCAGCCAAGATCGGGGGGTCCCCTACGAGCAGTACTTC. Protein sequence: CASSQDRGVPYEQYF.